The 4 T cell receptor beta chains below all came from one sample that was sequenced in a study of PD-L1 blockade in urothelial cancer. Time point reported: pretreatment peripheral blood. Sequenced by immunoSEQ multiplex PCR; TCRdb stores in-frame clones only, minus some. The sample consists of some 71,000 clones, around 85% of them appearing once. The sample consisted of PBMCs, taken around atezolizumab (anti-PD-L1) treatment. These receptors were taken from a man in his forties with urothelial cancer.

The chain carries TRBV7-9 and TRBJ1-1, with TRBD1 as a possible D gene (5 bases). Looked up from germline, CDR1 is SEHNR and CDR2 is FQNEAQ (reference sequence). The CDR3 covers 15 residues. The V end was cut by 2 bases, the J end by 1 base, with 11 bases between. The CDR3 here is CASSLFRRENTEAFF. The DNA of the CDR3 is TGTGCCAGCAGCTTATTCCGCAGGGAGAACACTGAAGCTTTCTTT.

As DNA, the CDR3 is TGTGCCAGCAGCCTGCGACCGGGTGCCGACGAGCAGTACTTC. It codes for CASSLRPGADEQYF. This chain connects TRBV9 to TRBJ2-7; D ambiguous. The CDR3 is made up of 14 amino acids. Germline V gene sequence: CDR1 SGDLS, CDR2 YYNGEE. The V end lost 4 bases, the J end lost 5 bases, and 16 bases lay between the germline ends. Using reference TRBV9 and TRBJ2-7 for the parts outside the CDR3, the full variable domain is DSGVTQTPKHLITATGQRVTLRCSPRSGDLSVYWYQQSLDQGLQFLIQYYNGEERAKGNILERFSAQQFPDLHSELNLSSLELGDSALYFCASSLRPGADEQYFGPGTRLTVT.

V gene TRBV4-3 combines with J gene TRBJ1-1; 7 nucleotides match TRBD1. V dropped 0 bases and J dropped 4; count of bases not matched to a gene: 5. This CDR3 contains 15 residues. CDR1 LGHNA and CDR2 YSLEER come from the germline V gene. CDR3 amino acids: CASSQDPDRVTEAFF. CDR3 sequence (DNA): TGCGCCAGCAGCCAAGATCCAGACAGGGTCACTGAAGCTTTCTTT.

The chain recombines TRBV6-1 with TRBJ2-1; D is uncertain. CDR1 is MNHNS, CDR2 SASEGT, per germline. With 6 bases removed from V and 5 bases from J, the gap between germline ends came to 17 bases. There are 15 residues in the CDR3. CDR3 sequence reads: CASSLMGGLDNEQFF. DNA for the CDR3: TGTGCCAGCAGCCTGATGGGTGGGCTCGACAATGAGCAGTTCTTC.